This T cell receptor beta chain was captured by sequencing in a study of blood T cells in healthy people across ages. Background on the study: Researchers report that template switching captured about one barcoded beta molecule per two T cells.

Trimming stripped 4 bases from V and 3 bases from J, with 14 bases between. Germline V gene data show CDR1 as SGHRS and CDR2 as YFSETQ. The CDR3 runs to 15 residues. The second PCR ran roughly 6 to 11 cycles with a sample-barcoded 5' primer and J-beta primers. Each cDNA molecule, via a template-switch adaptor with 12 random nucleotides, was tagged. All samples gave at least 2.5 million CDR3-containing paired-end reads. TCRdb re-called the 5' RACE reads through MiXCR, storing one row per CDR3 protein. The sample lists some 1 million distinct CDR3 sequences, more than 35% occurring once. Each sample gave at least 7 million isolated PBMCs.

The chain has TRBV5-1 and TRBJ2-1; D perhaps matches TRBD2 (5 bases). The sequence came from a woman aged 55 to 70 in good health. The sample comprised blood. CDR3 DNA sequence: TGCGCCAGCAGCAATGTACTAGACCACTACAATGAGCAGTTCTTC. This translates into CASSNVLDHYNEQFF.